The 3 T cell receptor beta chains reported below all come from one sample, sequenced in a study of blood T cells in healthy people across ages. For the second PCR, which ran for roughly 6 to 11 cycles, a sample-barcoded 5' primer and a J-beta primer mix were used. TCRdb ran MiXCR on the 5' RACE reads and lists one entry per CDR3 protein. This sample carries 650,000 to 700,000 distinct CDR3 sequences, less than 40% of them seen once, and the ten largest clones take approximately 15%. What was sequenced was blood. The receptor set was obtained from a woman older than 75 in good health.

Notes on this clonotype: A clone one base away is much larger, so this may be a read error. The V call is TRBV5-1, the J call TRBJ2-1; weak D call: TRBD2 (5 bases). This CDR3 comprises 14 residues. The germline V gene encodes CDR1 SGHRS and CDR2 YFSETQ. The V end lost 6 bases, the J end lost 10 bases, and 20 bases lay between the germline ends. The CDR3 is CASNPVEGAYEQFF. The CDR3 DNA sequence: TGCGCCAGCAACCCAGTAGAGGGCGCGTACGAGCAGTTCTTC.

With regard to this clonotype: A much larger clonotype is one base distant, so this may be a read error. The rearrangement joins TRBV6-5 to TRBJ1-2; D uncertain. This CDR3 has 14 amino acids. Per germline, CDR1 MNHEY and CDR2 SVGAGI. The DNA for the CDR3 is TGTCCCAGCAGTTACTCTTACAGCGGCTATGGCTACACCTTC. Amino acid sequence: CPSSYSYSGYGYTF.

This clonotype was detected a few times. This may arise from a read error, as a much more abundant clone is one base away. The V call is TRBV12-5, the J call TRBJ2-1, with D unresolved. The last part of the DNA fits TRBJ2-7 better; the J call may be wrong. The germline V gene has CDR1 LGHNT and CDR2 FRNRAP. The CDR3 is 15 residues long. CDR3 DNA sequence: TGTGCTAGTGGTTTGATCTTCGATCAATACAATGAGCAGTACTTC. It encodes CASGLIFDQYNEQYF.